Listed here are 8 T cell receptor beta chains from one sample, sequenced in a study of CD8+ T cells in alopecia areata. RNA extraction was followed by reverse transcription into cDNA, which acted as the sequencing template. Using immunoSEQ multiplex PCR, the repertoire was profiled, and TCRdb retains in-frame clones only, with some absent. The table records 100,000 or so clones, 55% to 70% of them present only once. Treatment: oral pan-JAK inhibitor, 5-10 mg twice daily. The input for sequencing was CD8+ T cells sorted from blood, taken at roughly week 55, from a patient treated with tofacitinib. The receptors were gathered from a human donor with alopecia areata.

The gene calls are TRBV9 and TRBJ1-1; D is uncertain. Germline CDR1 and CDR2: SGDLS and YYNGEE. The CDR3 has 13 amino acids. The V and J ends lost 0 bases and 4 bases respectively, with 7 bases between them. The CDR3 nucleotides are TGTGCCAGCAGCGTAGATGGAGGCACTGAAGCTTTCTTT. As protein: CASSVDGGTEAFF.

The J gene is TRBJ1-1, the V gene TRBV29-1; D possibly corresponds to TRBD1 (5 bases). CDR3 length: 10 amino acids. Trimming stripped 4 bases from V and 5 bases from J, with 5 bases between. Germline V lookup: CDR1 SQVTM, CDR2 ANQGSEA. The CDR3 spells CSVAGTEAFF. DNA of the CDR3: TGCAGCGTTGCAGGGACTGAAGCTTTCTTT.

This chain joins TRBV27 and TRBJ1-5; D is ambiguous. Germline lookup yields CDR1 MNHEY and CDR2 SMNVEV (reference sequence). Deletions cut 3 bases from V and 6 bases from J, with 9 bases between. CDR3 size: 13 residues. DNA of the CDR3: TGTGCCAGCAGTTTTTCCTCTTCTCAGCCCCAGCATTTT. Its translation: CASSFSSSQPQHF.

For the CDR3, the DNA is TGTGCCACCAGCGGCGGGACAGGGAGCCAGCCCCAGCATTTT. Encoded protein: CATSGGTGSQPQHF. The chain recombines TRBV15 with TRBJ1-5; 9 nucleotides line up with TRBD1. CDR3 size: 14 residues. Germline-derived CDR1 and CDR2 are LNHNV and YYDKDF (reference sequence). Trimming cost V 5 bases and J 7 bases; bases outside gene matches: 6.

The rearrangement joins TRBV7-2 to TRBJ2-7; the D gene is possibly TRBD1 (6 bases). The germline V and J ends were trimmed by 5 bases and 2 bases, with 13 bases remaining between them. From germline, CDR1 is SGHTA and CDR2 FQGNSA. This CDR3 has 14 residues. The CDR3 here is CASSHLRQAYEQYF. CDR3 nucleotides: TGTGCCAGCAGCCACCTACGACAGGCCTACGAGCAGTACTTC.

The chain carries TRBV30 and TRBJ1-5, with a possible D match to TRBD1 (6 bases). The CDR3 runs 16 residues. V was clipped by 4 bases and J by 6 bases, with 22 bases between them. Germline V CDR1 and CDR2: GTSNPN, SVGIG (reference sequence). The CDR3 here is CAWTPGGQSVFQPQHF. The DNA of the CDR3 is TGTGCCTGGACCCCTGGGGGACAATCGGTATTTCAGCCCCAGCATTTT.

This rearrangement joins TRBV29-1 to TRBJ2-7, with 7 positions matching TRBD1. The junction had 14 bases not matched to a gene; V was cut back by 1 base and J by 2 bases. This CDR3 spans 17 amino acids. Germline V gene lookup returns CDR1 SQVTM and CDR2 ANQGSEA. CDR3 DNA: TGCAGCGTTGAAGCAGTGGGAAGGACAGGCCATACCTACGAGCAGTACTTC. Its translation: CSVEAVGRTGHTYEQYF.

The genes are TRBV15 and TRBJ1-1, with D unresolved. The V gene lost 4 bases and the J gene lost 1 base, with 7 bases spanning the gap. Germline V gene lookup returns CDR1 LNHNV and CDR2 YYDKDF (reference sequence). The CDR3 has 13 residues. CDR3 DNA sequence: TGTGCCACCAGCACGGAACAGAACACTGAAGCTTTCTTT. Translating gives CATSTEQNTEAFF. Drawing the rest from reference TRBV15 and TRBJ1-1, the complete variable domain is DAMVIQNPRYQVTQFGKPVTLSCSQTLNHNVMYWYQQKSSQAPKLLFHYYDKDFNNEADTPDNFQSRRPNTSFCFLDIRSPGLGDTAMYLCATSTEQNTEAFFGQGTRLTVV.